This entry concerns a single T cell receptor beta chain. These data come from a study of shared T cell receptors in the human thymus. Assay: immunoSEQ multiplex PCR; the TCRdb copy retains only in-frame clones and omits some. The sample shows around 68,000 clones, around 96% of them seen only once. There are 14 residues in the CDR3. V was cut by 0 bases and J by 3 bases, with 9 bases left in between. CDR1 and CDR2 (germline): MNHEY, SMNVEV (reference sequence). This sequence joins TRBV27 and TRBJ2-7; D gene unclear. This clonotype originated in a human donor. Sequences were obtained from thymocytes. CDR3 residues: CASSLSAQFYEQYF. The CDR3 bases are TGTGCCAGCAGTTTATCGGCGCAATTCTACGAGCAGTACTTC.